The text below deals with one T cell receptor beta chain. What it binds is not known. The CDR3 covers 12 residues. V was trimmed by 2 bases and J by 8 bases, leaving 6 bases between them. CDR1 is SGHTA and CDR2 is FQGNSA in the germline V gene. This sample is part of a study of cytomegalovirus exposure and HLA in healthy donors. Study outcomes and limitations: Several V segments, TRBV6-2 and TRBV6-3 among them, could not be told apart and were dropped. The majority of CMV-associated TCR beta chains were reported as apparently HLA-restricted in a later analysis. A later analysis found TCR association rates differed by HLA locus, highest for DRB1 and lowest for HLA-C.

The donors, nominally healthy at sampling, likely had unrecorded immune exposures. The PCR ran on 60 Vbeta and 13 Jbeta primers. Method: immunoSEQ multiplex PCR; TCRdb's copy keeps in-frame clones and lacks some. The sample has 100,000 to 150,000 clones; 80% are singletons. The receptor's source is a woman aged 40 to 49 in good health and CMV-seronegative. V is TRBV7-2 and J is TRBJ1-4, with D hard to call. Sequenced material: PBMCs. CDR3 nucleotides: TGTGCCAGCAGCTTATCCGAGGAAAAACTGTTTTTT. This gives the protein CASSLSEEKLFF.